This T cell receptor beta chain comes out of a study of T-cell memory formation after mild COVID-19. Findings and limits, study-wide: Several responding clones turned up in pre-infection memory, indicating that cross-reactive memory may have taken part.

This clonotype was seen a handful of times. The antigen remains undetermined. CDR1 and CDR2 from the germline V gene are LGHDT and YNNKEL (reference sequence). The CDR3 consists of 12 residues. V lost 5 bases to trimming and J lost 5 bases, with 9 bases between them. TCRdb independently ran MiXCR on the 5' RACE reads; one entry per CDR3 protein. This sample carries around 200,000 distinct CDR3 sequences, 27% of them seen once, and the ten largest clones take over 9.5%. The receptor's source is an adult woman who had mild COVID-19 (a few samples of this study predate the infection). Cell type and time point are not known. Input material: PBMCs or a T cell subset sorted from them (not recorded which). The chain couples TRBV3-1 to TRBJ1-1, with a possible D match to TRBD1 (6 bases). The CDR3 DNA reads TGTGCCAGCAGCTACAGGGAAACTGAAGCTTTCTTT. This gives the protein CASSYRETEAFF. The full variable domain, with the rest looked up from reference TRBV3-1 and TRBJ1-1, is DTAVSQTPKYLVTQMGNDKSIKCEQNLGHDTMYWYKQDSKKFLKIMFSYNNKELIINETVPNRFSPKSPDKAHLNLHINSLELGDSAVYFCASSYRETEAFFGQGTRLTVV.